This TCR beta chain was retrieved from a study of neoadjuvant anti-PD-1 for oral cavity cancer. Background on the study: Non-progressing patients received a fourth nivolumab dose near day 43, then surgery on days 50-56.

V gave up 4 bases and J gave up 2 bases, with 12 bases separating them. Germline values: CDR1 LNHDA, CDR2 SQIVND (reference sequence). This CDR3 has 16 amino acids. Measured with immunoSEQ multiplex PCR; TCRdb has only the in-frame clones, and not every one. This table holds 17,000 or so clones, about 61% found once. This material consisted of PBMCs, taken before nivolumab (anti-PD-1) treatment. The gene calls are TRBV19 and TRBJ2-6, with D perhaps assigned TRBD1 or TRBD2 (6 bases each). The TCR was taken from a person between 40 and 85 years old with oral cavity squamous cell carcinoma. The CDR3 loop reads CASSKGGAPGANVLTF. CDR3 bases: TGTGCCAGTAGTAAGGGGGGCGCCCCTGGGGCCAACGTCCTGACTTTC. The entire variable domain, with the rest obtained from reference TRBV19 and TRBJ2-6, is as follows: DGGITQSPKYLFRKEGQNVTLSCEQNLNHDAMYWYRQDPGQGLRLIYYSQIVNDFQKGDIAEGYSVSREKKESFPLTVTSAQKNPTAFYLCASSKGGAPGANVLTFGAGSRLTVL.